Listed here are 13 T cell receptor beta chains from one sample, sequenced in a study of Graves' ophthalmopathy and Graves' hyperthyroidism. From RNA, the CDR3 regions of TCR beta chains were amplified and sequenced. The library came from an HTBI-primed first-round RT-PCR and a second-round multiplex PCR. Via MiXCR, TCRdb re-called the multiplex PCR reads, giving one row per CDR3 protein. The sample comprises roughly 1.1 million distinct CDR3 sequences, about 38% of which are singletons, and 11% rests with the top ten. Source material: peripheral blood or thyroid tissue (not recorded which). All receptors derive from an adult man with Graves' hyperthyroidism.

Comment on this clonotype: A much larger clone lies one base from this, so it may be a read error. The chain uses TRBV2 and TRBJ2-5; no definite D call. V was trimmed by 2 bases and J by 4 bases, leaving 11 bases between them. The CDR3 totals 14 residues. Per the germline V gene, CDR1 is SNHLY and CDR2 is FYNNEI. The CDR3 DNA reads TGTGCCAGCAGTGAACGACCCCCCCCAGAGACCCAGTACTTC. Protein: CASSERPPPETQYF.

This clonotype was counted ten times or more. The chain joins TRBV7-8 to TRBJ1-2; D remains unclear. V was clipped by 5 bases and J by 4 bases, with 17 bases between them. Germline loops: CDR1 SGHVS, CDR2 FQNEAQ. The CDR3 runs 15 residues. The CDR3 loop reads CASSLGSGGFYGYTF. In DNA form, the CDR3 reads TGTGCCAGCAGCCTCGGGAGCGGCGGCTTCTATGGCTACACCTTC.

This clonotype was detected only once. This chain links TRBV4-3 with TRBJ1-6; 7 bases line up with TRBD1. The trim removed 1 base at V and 7 bases at J, leaving 7 bases unmatched. This CDR3 contains 16 residues. CDR1 and CDR2 from the germline V gene are LGHNA and YSLEER. Here the CDR3 DNA reads TGCGCCAGCAGCCAAGGCCGGGGACAGCTAAATTCACCCCTCCACTTT. Protein sequence: CASSQGRGQLNSPLHF.

Only a few counts were recorded for this clonotype. The genes are TRBV5-8 and TRBJ1-2, with D uncertain. Between the trimmed V and J ends, which lost 4 bases and 4 bases, there was a span of 14 bases. In germline, CDR1 is SGHTS, CDR2 YDEGEE. The CDR3 runs 14 residues. CDR3 sequence: CASSKNSQLYGYTF. CDR3 sequence (DNA): TGTGCCAGCAGCAAAAACAGCCAGCTCTATGGCTACACCTTC.

This clonotype was seen repeatedly, ten times or more. This sequence joins TRBV2 and TRBJ2-2; 8 nucleotides align to TRBD2. V shed 3 bases and J 4 bases; nucleotides not matched to a gene: 4. This CDR3 region has 15 residues. CDR1 is SNHLY and CDR2 is FYNNEI in the germline V gene. The CDR3 reads CASSDVAGITGELFF. CDR3 nucleotide sequence: TGTGCCAGCAGTGACGTAGCGGGGATCACCGGGGAGCTGTTTTTT.

In its sample, this clonotype was seen many times. The chain carries TRBV13 and TRBJ1-4; TRBD1 might be the D (6 bases). Between the trimmed V and J ends, which lost 2 bases and 7 bases, there was a span of 14 bases. The CDR3 covers 15 residues. Germline values: CDR1 PRHDT, CDR2 FYEKMQ (reference sequence). The CDR3 sequence is CASSLFTGHPEKLFF. In nucleotides, the CDR3 is TGTGCCAGCAGCTTATTTACGGGACACCCTGAAAAACTGTTTTTT.

This clonotype appeared a few times. This chain links TRBV6-2 or TRBV6-3 with TRBJ1-5, with D perhaps TRBD1 (5 bases). V dropped 0 bases and J dropped 11 bases, with 8 bases sitting between them. The CDR3 is 12 amino acids. Germline CDR1 reads MNHEY; CDR2 reads SVGEGT. The CDR3 nucleotides read TGTGCCAGCAGTTACTCGGGACTAACCCAGCATTTT. Amino acids: CASSYSGLTQHF.

To note about this clonotype: The junction does not match germline at one end; this may be a read error. The genes are TRBV7-9 and TRBJ2-5; D gene unclear. This CDR3 comprises 14 residues. The germline V gene encodes CDR1 SEHNR and CDR2 FQNEAQ (reference sequence). The CDR3 DNA sequence: TGTGCCAGCTCTCCCAGTAAGGGTCAAGGGACCCAGTACTTC. Translation: CASSPSKGQGTQYF.

Worth noting for this clonotype: One end of the junction varies from germline; a read error may be responsible. The CDR3 sequence is CASSYAGTQLWYEQYF. The CDR3 bases are TGTGCCAGCAGTTACGCGGGGACCCAACTTTGGTACGAGCAGTACTTC. The genes are TRBV10-2 and TRBJ2-7, with a weak D call TRBD2 (6 bases). CDR3 size: 16 residues. Germline loops: CDR1 WSHSY, CDR2 SAAADI.

At least ten counts were recorded for this clonotype. The chain links TRBV11-2 to TRBJ2-5; D is perhaps TRBD1 (5 bases). Germline loops: CDR1 SGHAT, CDR2 FQNNGV. V was clipped by 1 base and J by 4 bases, with 10 bases between them. The CDR3 loop spans 14 amino acids. Here the CDR3 reads CASSLVIGAETQYF. The CDR3 DNA reads as TGTGCCAGCAGCTTAGTAATAGGGGCAGAGACCCAGTACTTC.

Here the CDR3 reads CSTTGDRLNTEAFF. The DNA for the CDR3 is TGCAGCACGACAGGGGACAGGCTAAACACTGAAGCTTTCTTT. The J gene is TRBJ1-1, the V gene TRBV29-1, with 8 bases that match TRBD1. Germline CDR1 reads SQVTM; CDR2 reads ANQGSEA. V shed 8 bases, J shed 2 bases, and the junction held 10 bases outside the gene matches. CDR3 length equals 14 residues.

The chain employs TRBV2 and TRBJ2-7; D is perhaps TRBD1 or TRBD2 (5 bases each). Germline V CDR1 and CDR2: SNHLY, FYNNEI. The CDR3 loop spans 16 amino acids. V was pared by 0 bases and J by 3 bases, with 15 bases between. The CDR3, as DNA: TGTGCCAGCAGTGAAGCGCTTGGGGACGGCCGCTACGAGCAGTACTTC. It is translated as CASSEALGDGRYEQYF.

This clonotype was observed a few times. The chain is built from TRBV9 and TRBJ2-2; a weak D match, TRBD2 (6 bases). The CDR3 consists of 15 residues. The V end lost 1 base, the J end lost 4 bases, and 11 bases lay between the germline ends. CDR1 and CDR2 (germline): SGDLS, YYNGEE. This CDR3 reads CASSVTPGVTGELFF. CDR3 nucleotide sequence: TGTGCCAGCAGCGTAACACCGGGAGTCACCGGGGAGCTGTTTTTT.